This record concerns one T cell receptor (beta chain) sequence. Its cognate antigen is unknown. The data stem from a study of blood T cells in healthy people across ages. General study results and limits: The study found more naive CD4+ cells and higher diversity in long-lived than aged donors. A strong correlation was found between TCR beta diversity and the percentage of naive T cells.

Primed by a sample-barcoded 5' primer and a J-beta primer mix, a second PCR proceeded for 7 to 11 cycles. Through a template-switch adaptor with 12 random nucleotides, each cDNA molecule received a tag. Each CDR3 protein gets one entry after TCRdb re-called the 5' RACE reads with MiXCR. The sample yields around 870,000 distinct CDR3 sequences, 25% to 30% seen once. The CDR3 length is 13 residues. V lost 3 bases and J 2 bases, leaving 9 bases between the germline ends. Germline V CDR1 and CDR2: SQVTM, ANQGSEA. Material: blood. The rearrangement links TRBV29-1 to TRBJ2-3; TRBD1 is a possible D gene (5 bases). The receptor was isolated from a woman of 80 years or more in good health. CDR3 coding DNA: TGCAGCGTTGACAGACAGAACACAGATACGCAGTATTTT. Translating it yields CSVDRQNTDTQYF.